This TCR beta chain is from a study of shared clonotypes between healthy human individuals. Background on the study: Donor composition was two women and three men, aged 18 to 49.

Donors comprised only Caucasian adults living in Nashville, Tennessee. Worth noting for this clone: The antigen remains unidentified.

The V end was cut by 0 bases, the J end by 15 bases, with 9 bases between. CDR3 length: 11 amino acids. Germline V gene lookup returns CDR1 MGHRA and CDR2 YSYEKL. Study-wide findings and caveats: Naive CD4 clonotypes overlapped across a handful of donors at about 5%.

Here immunoSEQ multiplex PCR was the method, and the copy in TCRdb shows in-frame clones only, minus some. Of 2 million to 3 million clones listed, 80% to 95% are singletons. The chain has TRBV4-1 and TRBJ1-5; tentative D call: TRBD1 (5 bases). The source of this sequence is a man younger than 35 in good health. Some clones in this sample may be carry-over from other donors' samples. Source material: naive CD4+ T cells from PBMCs. Noted subset: CD45RA+ positively selected. This chain's CDR3 is CASSQEGRVHF. The CDR3 nucleotides are TGCGCCAGCAGCCAAGAGGGACGAGTGCATTTT.